One and the same sample provided the 21 T cell receptor beta chains below, sequenced in a study of blood T cell repertoires in COVID-19. The table came from immunoSEQ multiplex PCR; TCRdb's copy has only in-frame clones and leaves some out. This table holds about 130,000 clones, less than 90% found once. The sample was peripheral blood. The receptors were sampled from a man between 65 and 85 years old with acute or convalescent COVID-19.

The chain joins TRBV5-1 to TRBJ1-2; 7 bases are shared with TRBD1. Unmatched junction bases numbered 7, after V lost 4 bases and J lost 7 bases. The length of the CDR3 is 13 residues. The germline V gene has CDR1 SGHRS and CDR2 YFSETQ. CDR3 sequence reads: CASSAEGAGGYTF. In DNA form, the CDR3 reads TGCGCCAGCAGCGCAGAGGGGGCCGGTGGCTACACCTTC.

For this clone: This may arise from a read error, as a much more abundant clone is one base away. This sample also contains other DNA sequences that code for the same CDR3. CDR3 sequence reads: CASSVDNGGTTDTQYF. As DNA, the CDR3 is TGTGCCAGCAGCGTAGATAACGGGGGGACCACAGATACGCAGTATTTT. This chain joins TRBV9 and TRBJ2-3; the match to TRBD2 covers 7 bases. From germline, CDR1 is SGDLS and CDR2 YYNGEE. CDR3 size: 16 residues. The junction had 6 bases not matched to a gene; V was cut back by 0 bases and J by 2 bases.

This chain joins TRBV5-1 and TRBJ2-1, with D unclear. CDR3 size: 13 residues. The germline V gene encodes CDR1 SGHRS and CDR2 YFSETQ. The V gene lost 2 bases and the J gene lost 3 bases, with 6 bases spanning the gap. The CDR3: CASSFPSYNEQFF. CDR3 DNA sequence: TGCGCCAGCAGCTTCCCGAGCTACAATGAGCAGTTCTTC.

The chain employs TRBV9 and TRBJ1-2; a possible D gene is TRBD1 (5 bases). V lost 4 bases, J lost 2 bases, and 12 bases lay in between. The CDR3 totals 14 residues. Germline lookup yields CDR1 SGDLS and CDR2 YYNGEE. The CDR3 protein is CASSPTRQNYGYTF. The DNA of the CDR3 is TGTGCCAGCAGCCCAACCAGACAGAACTATGGCTACACCTTC.

This rearrangement joins TRBV4-1 to TRBJ1-2; 7 nucleotides align to TRBD1. With 6 bases clipped from V and 4 bases from J, the junction kept 8 bases outside the gene matches. The CDR3 sequence is 14 residues long. Germline assignment: CDR1 MGHRA and CDR2 YSYEKL. CDR3 region: CASRETGLGYGYTF. DNA for the CDR3: TGCGCCAGCAGAGAGACAGGGTTGGGCTATGGCTACACCTTC.

The CDR3 is CASSWTGTEETQYF. Written as DNA, the CDR3 is TGTGCCAGTAGTTGGACAGGGACCGAAGAGACCCAGTACTTC. The rearrangement uses TRBV19 and TRBJ2-5; 8 nucleotides agree with TRBD1. CDR3 length: 14 residues. Germline loops: CDR1 LNHDA, CDR2 SQIVND (reference sequence). After removal of 5 bases from V and 3 bases from J, the junction contained 5 bases not matched to a gene.

About this clone: The junction shows a germline mismatch at one end, possibly a read error. The chain employs TRBV20-1 and TRBJ2-3, with D tentatively TRBD2 (7 bases). The CDR3 extends over 10 amino acids. CDR1 DFQATT and CDR2 SNEGSKA come from the germline V gene (reference sequence). DNA of the CDR3: TGCAGTGCCTCGGGGGGCACGCAAGTCTTT. This sequence encodes CSASGGTQVF.

This clone was seen a handful of times. The gene calls are TRBV5-4 and TRBJ1-1; maybe TRBD1 (5 bases). This CDR3 has 14 residues. Germline-derived CDR1 and CDR2 are SGHNT and YYREEE (reference sequence). Trimming took 6 bases from V and 1 from J, leaving 13 bases between them. The DNA for the CDR3 is TGTGCCAGCAACCCAGGGTCTGGGAACACTGAAGCTTTCTTT. It codes for CASNPGSGNTEAFF.

The genes are TRBV6-6 and TRBJ2-3; 9 bases align to TRBD2. Germline V gene lookup returns CDR1 MNHNY and CDR2 SVGAGI (reference sequence). The CDR3 consists of 16 residues. V was clipped by 0 bases and J by 1 base; unmatched bases: 2. CDR3 coding DNA: TGTGCCAGCAGTTACTCGGCTAGCGGGGGCACAGATACGCAGTATTTT. Residues: CASSYSASGGTDTQYF.

V is TRBV2 and J is TRBJ2-7, with D possibly matching TRBD2 (7 bases). Germline CDR1 is SNHLY and CDR2 is FYNNEI. V lost 7 bases to trimming and J lost 0 bases, with 13 bases between them. This CDR3 is 14 amino acids long. The CDR3 DNA is TGTGCCAGCATAAGGGGGGGGAGCTCCTACGAGCAGTACTTC. This codes for CASIRGGSSYEQYF.

The chain couples TRBV11-3 to TRBJ1-2; D ambiguous. The CDR3 contains 17 residues. Germline V gene lookup returns CDR1 SGHNT and CDR2 YENEEA. Trimming took off 5 bases at V and 3 bases at J, with 22 bases between the two ends. CDR3 residues: CASSATPQKAFDYGYTF. The CDR3, as DNA: TGTGCCAGCAGCGCGACTCCTCAGAAGGCGTTCGACTATGGCTACACCTTC.

The genes are TRBV3-1 (or the pseudogene TRBV3-2) and TRBJ1-2; D ambiguous. V lost 0 bases and J 5 bases, leaving 16 bases between the germline ends. The CDR3 contains 16 residues. CDR1 and CDR2 (germline): LGHDT, YNNKEL (reference sequence). This CDR3 is CASSQDQISTRYGYTF. CDR3 coding DNA: TGTGCCAGCAGCCAAGATCAGATTTCAACGAGGTATGGCTACACCTTC.

The CDR3 coding sequence is TGTGCCAGCACCCCCGGAGCTAGCACAGATACGCAGTATTTT. It specifies CASTPGASTDTQYF. The chain uses TRBV21-1 and TRBJ2-3; TRBD2, the table's D call, was not compared with the DNA. TRBV21-1 constitutes a pseudogene. This CDR3 is built from 14 residues.

The CDR3 region is CASSKGGNEQYF. The CDR3 DNA sequence: TGTGCCAGCAGTAAAGGAGGCAACGAGCAGTACTTC. This chain links TRBV2 with TRBJ2-7, with TRBD2 as a possible D gene (5 bases). Looked up from germline, CDR1 is SNHLY and CDR2 is FYNNEI. The CDR3 sequence is 12 residues long. Trimming removed 5 bases from V and 5 bases from J, with 10 bases in between. Complete variable domain (other parts from reference TRBV2 and TRBJ2-7): EPEVTQTPSHQVTQMGQEVILRCVPISNHLYFYWYRQILGQKVEFLVSFYNNEISEKSEIFDDQFSVERPDGSNFTLKIRSTKLEDSAMYFCASSKGGNEQYFGPGTRLTVT.

Many counts were recorded for this clone. The chain joins TRBV11-2 to TRBJ2-3, with a tentative D call TRBD2 (7 bases). The CDR3 has 15 amino acids. In germline, CDR1 is SGHAT, CDR2 FQNNGV. Trimming removed 5 bases at V and 5 bases at J, with 17 bases between. CDR3 sequence (DNA): TGTGCCAGCAGCCAAGGAGGGGGGGCGAAAGATACGCAGTATTTT. Translated, it gives CASSQGGGAKDTQYF.

This clone was picked up a small number of times. The rearrangement joins TRBV11-2 to TRBJ2-2; TRBD1 matches 11 bases. There are 17 residues in the CDR3. J gave up 3 bases and V 5 bases, and 8 bases lay outside the gene matches. Germline values: CDR1 SGHAT, CDR2 FQNNGV. The CDR3 loop reads CASSRRTGGIDTGELFF. The CDR3 nucleotides are TGTGCCAGCAGCCGTCGGACAGGGGGCATTGACACCGGGGAGCTGTTTTTT.

The V gene is TRBV9, the J gene TRBJ1-4, with 7 nucleotides matching TRBD1. The CDR3 runs to 17 residues. Trimming removed 4 bases from V and 6 bases from J; junction bases left unmatched: 15. Germline CDR1 reads SGDLS; CDR2 reads YYNGEE. The CDR3 DNA reads TGTGCCAGCAGCCCCCGACCGAGGACAGGAGGAGATGAAAAACTGTTTTTT. It is translated as CASSPRPRTGGDEKLFF.

The gene calls are TRBV20-1 and TRBJ2-7; D possibly corresponds to TRBD2 (7 bases). The CDR3 contains 15 residues. Trimming left V 3 bases short and J 5 bases short, with 20 bases between. Germline-derived CDR1 and CDR2 are DFQATT and SNEGSKA (reference sequence). In DNA form, the CDR3 reads TGCAGTGCTAGTTTAGGGGGGGCCCTGGTGAACGAGCAGTACTTC. Encoded protein: CSASLGGALVNEQYF.

The chain is built from TRBV4-2 and TRBJ2-5, with D possibly matching TRBD2 (6 bases). Trimming took 0 bases from V and 3 from J, leaving 11 bases between them. Germline CDR1 LGHNA, CDR2 YNFKEQ. The CDR3 covers 15 residues. The CDR3 sequence: CASSQDLRREETQYF. Written as DNA, the CDR3 is TGTGCCAGCAGCCAAGACCTAAGGAGGGAAGAGACCCAGTACTTC.

In its sample, this clone was seen a few times. This chain connects TRBV6-5 to TRBJ1-2; 8 bases map to TRBD1. The V segment lost 7 bases and the J segment 5 bases; nucleotides outside the gene matches: 12. The germline V gene has CDR1 MNHEY and CDR2 SVGAGI. The CDR3 length is 15 residues. The CDR3 DNA reads as TGTGCCAGCATCCTAATCGGACAGGGTCTATATGGCTACACCTTC. Translating it yields CASILIGQGLYGYTF.

The V gene is TRBV5-1, the J gene TRBJ2-3, with TRBD1 identical over 10 bases. After removal of 0 bases from V and 5 bases from J, the junction contained 3 bases not matched to a gene. Per germline, CDR1 SGHRS and CDR2 YFSETQ. This CDR3 region has 15 residues. The CDR3 sequence: CASSLAGQGIDTQYF. The CDR3 region has the DNA TGCGCCAGCAGCTTGGCGGGACAGGGGATAGATACGCAGTATTTT.